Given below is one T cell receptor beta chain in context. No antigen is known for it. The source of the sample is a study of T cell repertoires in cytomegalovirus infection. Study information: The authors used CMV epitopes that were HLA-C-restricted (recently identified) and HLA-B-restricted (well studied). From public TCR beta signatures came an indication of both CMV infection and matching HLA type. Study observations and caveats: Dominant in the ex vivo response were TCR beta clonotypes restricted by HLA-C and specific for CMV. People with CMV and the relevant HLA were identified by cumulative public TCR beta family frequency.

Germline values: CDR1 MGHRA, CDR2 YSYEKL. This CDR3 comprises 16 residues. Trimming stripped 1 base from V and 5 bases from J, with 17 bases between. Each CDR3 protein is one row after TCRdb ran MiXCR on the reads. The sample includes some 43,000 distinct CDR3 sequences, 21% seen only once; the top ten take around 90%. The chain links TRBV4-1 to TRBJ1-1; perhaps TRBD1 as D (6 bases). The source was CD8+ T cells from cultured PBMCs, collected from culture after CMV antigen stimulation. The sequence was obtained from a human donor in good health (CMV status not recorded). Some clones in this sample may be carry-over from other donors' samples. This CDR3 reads CASSQGWGAGNTEAFF. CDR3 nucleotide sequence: TGCGCCAGCAGCCAAGGGTGGGGGGCTGGAAATACTGAAGCTTTCTTT.